This T cell receptor beta chain was captured by sequencing in a study of blood T cell repertoires in COVID-19. On the study more broadly: PBMCs, B-cell-depleted T cells, or T cells were the source of the cDNA or gDNA that made up the material.

In the study's own analysis: Cell counts per sample came from amplifying reference gene primers. The table came from immunoSEQ multiplex PCR; TCRdb's copy has only in-frame clones and leaves some out. That table supplies the V and J calls and clone size; D and trimming were determined from the DNA. The sample lists about 530,000 clones; approximately 91% were seen once. The CDR3 has 15 residues. V lost 0 bases and J lost 3, with 11 bases in between. The germline gives CDR1 LGHNA, CDR2 YNFKEQ. A remark on this clone: The sample contains more than one DNA sequence encoding this CDR3.

What was sequenced was peripheral blood. This receptor was taken from a woman in her forties or fifties with COVID-19, enrolled during active disease. V usage is TRBV4-2 and J usage is TRBJ1-2, with D perhaps matching TRBD1 (5 bases). The CDR3 here is CASSQDQGSDYGYTF. The CDR3 nucleotides read TGTGCCAGCAGCCAAGATCAGGGAAGTGACTATGGCTACACCTTC.